A selection of T cell receptor beta chains follows, all from one sample in a study of T cell changes during pregnancy in multiple sclerosis. Clones were sequenced by immunoSEQ multiplex PCR, and TCRdb holds only the in-frame ones, with some missing. Among about 32,000 clones listed, roughly 89% were seen once. Sequenced material: CD8+ T cells from peripheral blood mononuclear cells, taken in the second trimester of pregnancy. These receptors all stem from a female donor with multiple sclerosis, enrolled in a pregnancy study. Both conserved end residues are part of each CDR3. Each record gives: D gene, J gene, V gene, clone size, CDR3 DNA, CDR3 protein. The D gene is left open where the match is weak. The size of a clone is reported for some rows only, either as once, few or many, or as a class for expanded clones.

>.|TRBJ2-7|TRBV28|.
TGTGCCAGCAGCCTTACCCGGGGGGCGCGGGAGCAGTACTTC
CASSLTRGAREQYF
>.|TRBJ1-4|TRBV9|.
TGTGCCAGCAGCGCCACTCCCGCGGGGAATGAAAAACTGTTTTTT
CASSATPAGNEKLFF
>.|TRBJ2-1|TRBV7-3|.
TGTGCCAGCAGCTTATTTTCGGGACTTGCGGACGTTGGAGCCTACAATGAGCAGTTCTTC
CASSLFSGLADVGAYNEQFF
>.|TRBJ2-1|TRBV6-1|.
TGTGCCAGCAGTGAAAACAGGAACTACAATGAGCAGTTCTTC
CASSENRNYNEQFF
>.|TRBJ2-3|TRBV27|.
TGTGCCAGCAGTTTATGGGCTAGCGGCACAGATACGCAGTATTTT
CASSLWASGTDTQYF
>TRBD2|TRBJ2-3|TRBV19|.
TGTGCCAGTAGTATGGTAGCGGGAGTATCAGATACGCAGTATTTT
CASSMVAGVSDTQYF
>TRBD1|TRBJ1-1|TRBV11-2|.
TGTGCCAGCAGCTTAGGCCCGAGGGGATCCGGGACAGTGAACACTGAAGCTTTCTTT
CASSLGPRGSGTVNTEAFF
>TRBD2|TRBJ2-3|TRBV5-1|.
TGCGCCAGCAGCTTGGAAAGCGGGGGGGCCACAGATACGCAGTATTTT
CASSLESGGATDTQYF
>.|TRBJ2-3|TRBV5-6|.
TGTGCCAGCAGCTTGGGAACCCCTCTAAGGTATTTT
CASSLGTPLRYF
>TRBD2|TRBJ2-7|TRBV29-1|.
TGCAGCGTTTCACGTCAGATGAGCGGGAGGAGGTACGAGCAGTACTTC
CSVSRQMSGRRYEQYF
>TRBD1|TRBJ1-3|TRBV9|.
TGTGCCAGCAGCGGCCTCGGACAGGGTTCTGGAAACACCATATATTTT
CASSGLGQGSGNTIYF
>TRBD2|TRBJ2-5|TRBV28|.
TGTGCCAGCAGTTTCGTCCGGGAGGGTCGGGAGAAAGAGACCCAGTACTTC
CASSFVREGREKETQYF
>.|TRBJ2-1|TRBV19|.
TGTGCCAGTAGTATCGGTCGTGTTACCTACAATGAGCAGTTCTTC
CASSIGRVTYNEQFF
>.|TRBJ1-5|TRBV4-2|once
TGTGCCAGCAGCCAAGCCCAGGGTAGCAATCAGCCCCAGCATTTT
CASSQAQGSNQPQHF
>.|TRBJ2-3|TRBV4-1|.
TGCGCCAGCAGCCAAGAAACACACAGGGGAGGCCCAGATACGCAGTATTTT
CASSQETHRGGPDTQYF
>TRBD2|TRBJ2-7|TRBV6-1|.
TGTGCCAGCAGTGAAATAGGGCTAGCGGGGGCAGGCGAGCAGTACTTC
CASSEIGLAGAGEQYF
>.|TRBJ1-2|TRBV13|once
TGTGCCAGCAGCTTAAAGGGGGAGCGGCACTATGGCTACACCTTC
CASSLKGERHYGYTF
>.|TRBJ1-6|TRBV7-2|medium-sized
TGTGCCAGCAGCCTCAGGGCACGCCCACCCCTCCACTTT
CASSLRARPPLHF
>.|TRBJ1-1|TRBV4-1|once
TGCGCCAGCAGCCATAGGGGCGCGGCTGAAGCTTTCTTT
CASSHRGAAEAFF
>.|TRBJ1-5|TRBV9|.
TGTGCCAGCAGCGTAGGGGTTATTGAGGGTCAGCCCCAGCATTTT
CASSVGVIEGQPQHF
>TRBD2|TRBJ2-5|TRBV4-1|.
TGCGCCAGCAGCGATACTAGCGGGAGATTGGAGACCCAGTACTTC
CASSDTSGRLETQYF
>.|TRBJ2-1|TRBV27|.
TGTGCCAGCAGTTTACAGGGGAATGAGCAGTTCTTC
CASSLQGNEQFF
>TRBD1|TRBJ1-1|TRBV27|once
TGTGCCAGCAGTTCCCACTTCACCGGGACAGTAGACACTGAAGCTTTCTTT
CASSSHFTGTVDTEAFF
>TRBD1|TRBJ1-5|TRBV27|once
TGTGCCAGCAGGATGGACAGGGGGAGCAATCAGCCCCAGCATTTT
CASRMDRGSNQPQHF
>TRBD1|TRBJ2-1|TRBV27|.
TGTGCCAGCAGTGTCAGGGACAGTTACAATGAGCAGTTCTTC
CASSVRDSYNEQFF
>.|TRBJ2-7|TRBV5-5|.
TGTGCCAGCAGCTTCCGACTAGGAGAGGCAAGCGAGCAGTACTTC
CASSFRLGEASEQYF
>TRBD2|TRBJ2-5|TRBV19|.
TGTGCCAGTAGTCCCCCAGCGGGGGGGGGTGAGACCCAGTACTTC
CASSPPAGGGETQYF
>TRBD2|TRBJ2-1|TRBV9|.
TGTGCCAGTGGGGGGGTCAATGAGCAGTTCTTC
CASGGVNEQFF
>.|TRBJ1-1|TRBV5-1|.
TGCGCCAGCAGCTTGGGAACAAAGAACACTGAAGCTTTCTTT
CASSLGTKNTEAFF
>TRBD2|TRBJ2-7|TRBV7-2|.
TGTGCCAGCAGCCGACAAGGACTAGCCTCCGACGAGCAGTACTTC
CASSRQGLASDEQYF
>.|TRBJ2-1|TRBV7-2|.
TGTGCCAGCAGCTTAGCGGACATTTACAATGAGCAGTTCTTC
CASSLADIYNEQFF
>.|TRBJ2-7|TRBV21-1|.
TGTGCCAGCAGCACCTATCGGACAGGGGGCGTAGAGCAGTACTTC
CASSTYRTGGVEQYF
>.|TRBJ2-2|TRBV13|.
TGTGCCAGCCGGGGAGAAAACACCGGGGAGCTGTTTTTT
CASRGENTGELFF
>.|TRBJ1-5|TRBV6-1|.
TGTGCCAGCAGTGACCAGGTTGGTGCGCGCAATCAGCCCCAGCATTTT
CASSDQVGARNQPQHF
>.|TRBJ2-5|TRBV11-2|.
TGTGCCAGCAGCTTAGAGCCACTCGTAAATAACCAAGAGACCCAGTACTTC
CASSLEPLVNNQETQYF
>.|TRBJ1-1|TRBV30|.
TGTGCCTGGAGTGCCCCGCGGGGGATGAACACTGAAGCTTTCTTT
CAWSAPRGMNTEAFF
>.|TRBJ2-7|TRBV6-1|.
TGTGCCAGCAGTGTCTCCGAGGGGGACCCTGCCTACGAGCAGTACTTC
CASSVSEGDPAYEQYF
>.|TRBJ1-2|TRBV19|.
TGTGCCAGTAGTATAACGTTCCGGACGAGGGAGTCGGGCTACACCTTC
CASSITFRTRESGYTF
>.|TRBJ2-7|TRBV4-2|.
TGTGCCAGCAGCCCCAATACCGGGACAAACTACGAGCAGTACTTC
CASSPNTGTNYEQYF
>.|TRBJ1-1|TRBV6-5|.
TGTGCCAGCAGTTCCGGTGTTGGCACTGAAGCTTTCTTT
CASSSGVGTEAFF
>.|TRBJ1-3|TRBV7-9|.
TGTGCCAGCGACCGGGTGGCTGGAAACACCATATATTTT
CASDRVAGNTIYF
>TRBD2|TRBJ2-7|TRBV27|.
TGTGCCAGCAGTTTACCCCCGGGGAGGGGCGACGACGAGCAGTACTTC
CASSLPPGRGDDEQYF
>.|TRBJ1-6|TRBV11-2|.
TGTGCCAGCAGCTTAGAATGGCAGAACGTGTTAAATTCACCCCTCCACTTT
CASSLEWQNVLNSPLHF
>.|TRBJ1-1|TRBV28|.
TGTGCCAGCAGCTGGACAGCGAACACTGAAGCTTTCTTT
CASSWTANTEAFF
>.|TRBJ2-7|TRBV19|.
TGTGCCAGTAGTATGGGAAGGGGCTACGAGCAGTACTTC
CASSMGRGYEQYF
>.|TRBJ1-1|TRBV7-6|once
TGTGCCAGCAGCTTGCGGGGGAACACTGAAGCTTTCTTT
CASSLRGNTEAFF
>.|TRBJ1-1|TRBV5-1|.
TGCGCCAGCAGCTTGCGCTCTCAAAGCCTGAACACTGAAGCTTTCTTT
CASSLRSQSLNTEAFF